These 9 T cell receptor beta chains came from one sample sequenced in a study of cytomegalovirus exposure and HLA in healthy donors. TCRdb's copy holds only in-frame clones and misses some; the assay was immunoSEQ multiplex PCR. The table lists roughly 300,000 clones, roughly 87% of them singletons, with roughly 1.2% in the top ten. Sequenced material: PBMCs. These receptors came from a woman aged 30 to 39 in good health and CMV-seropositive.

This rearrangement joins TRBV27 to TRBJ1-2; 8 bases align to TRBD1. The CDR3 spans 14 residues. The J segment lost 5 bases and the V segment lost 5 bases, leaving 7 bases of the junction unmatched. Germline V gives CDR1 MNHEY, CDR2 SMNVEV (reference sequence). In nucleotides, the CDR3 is TGTGCCAGCAGTCGCGGACAGGGTGTTTATGGCTACACCTTC. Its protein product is CASSRGQGVYGYTF.

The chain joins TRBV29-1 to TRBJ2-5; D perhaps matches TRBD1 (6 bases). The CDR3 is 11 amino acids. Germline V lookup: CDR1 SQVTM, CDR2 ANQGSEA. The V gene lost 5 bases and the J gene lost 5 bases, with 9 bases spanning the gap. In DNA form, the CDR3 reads TGCAGCGTTTACAGGGCGGAGACCCAGTACTTC. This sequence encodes CSVYRAETQYF.

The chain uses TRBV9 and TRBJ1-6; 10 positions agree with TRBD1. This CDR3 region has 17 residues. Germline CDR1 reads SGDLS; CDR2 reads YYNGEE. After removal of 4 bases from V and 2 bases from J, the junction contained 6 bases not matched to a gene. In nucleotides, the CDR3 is TGTGCCAGCAGCTGGGACAGGGGCGTGCCCTATAATTCACCCCTCCACTTT. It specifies CASSWDRGVPYNSPLHF.

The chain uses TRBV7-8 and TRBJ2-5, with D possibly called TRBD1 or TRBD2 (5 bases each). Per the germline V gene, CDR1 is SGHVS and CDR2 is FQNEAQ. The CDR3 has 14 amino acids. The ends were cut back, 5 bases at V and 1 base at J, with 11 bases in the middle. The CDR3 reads CASSPHGAQETQYF. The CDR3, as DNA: TGTGCCAGCAGCCCCCACGGGGCCCAAGAGACCCAGTACTTC.

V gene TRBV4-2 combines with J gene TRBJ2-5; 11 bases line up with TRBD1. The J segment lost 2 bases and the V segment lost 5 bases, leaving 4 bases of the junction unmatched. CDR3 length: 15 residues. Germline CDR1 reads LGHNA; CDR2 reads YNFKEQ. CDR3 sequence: CASSSGTGGQETQYF. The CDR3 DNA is TGTGCCAGCAGCTCAGGGACAGGGGGGCAAGAGACCCAGTACTTC.

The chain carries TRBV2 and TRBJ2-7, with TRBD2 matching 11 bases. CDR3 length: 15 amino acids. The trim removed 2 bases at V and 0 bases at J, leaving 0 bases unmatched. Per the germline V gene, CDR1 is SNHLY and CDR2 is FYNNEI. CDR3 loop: CASSELAGGSYEQYF. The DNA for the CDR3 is TGTGCCAGCAGTGAACTAGCGGGGGGCTCCTACGAGCAGTACTTC.

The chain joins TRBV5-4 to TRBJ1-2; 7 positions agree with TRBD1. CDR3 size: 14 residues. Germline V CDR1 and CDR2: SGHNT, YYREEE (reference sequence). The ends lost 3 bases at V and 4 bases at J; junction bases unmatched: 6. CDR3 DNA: TGTGCCAGCAGCTCCGAGACAGGGCGCTATGGCTACACCTTC. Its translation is CASSSETGRYGYTF.

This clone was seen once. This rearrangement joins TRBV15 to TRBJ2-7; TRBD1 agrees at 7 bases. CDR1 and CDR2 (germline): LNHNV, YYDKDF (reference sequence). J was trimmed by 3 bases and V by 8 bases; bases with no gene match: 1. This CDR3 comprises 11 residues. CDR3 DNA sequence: TGTGCCACCCGGGACAGCTACGAGCAGTACTTC. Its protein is CATRDSYEQYF.

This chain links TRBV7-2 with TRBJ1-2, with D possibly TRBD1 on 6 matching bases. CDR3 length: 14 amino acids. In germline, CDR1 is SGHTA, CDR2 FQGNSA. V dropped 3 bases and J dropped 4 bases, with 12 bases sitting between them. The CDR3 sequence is CASSLERGPYGYTF. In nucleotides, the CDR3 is TGTGCCAGCAGCTTGGAGCGGGGGCCCTATGGCTACACCTTC.